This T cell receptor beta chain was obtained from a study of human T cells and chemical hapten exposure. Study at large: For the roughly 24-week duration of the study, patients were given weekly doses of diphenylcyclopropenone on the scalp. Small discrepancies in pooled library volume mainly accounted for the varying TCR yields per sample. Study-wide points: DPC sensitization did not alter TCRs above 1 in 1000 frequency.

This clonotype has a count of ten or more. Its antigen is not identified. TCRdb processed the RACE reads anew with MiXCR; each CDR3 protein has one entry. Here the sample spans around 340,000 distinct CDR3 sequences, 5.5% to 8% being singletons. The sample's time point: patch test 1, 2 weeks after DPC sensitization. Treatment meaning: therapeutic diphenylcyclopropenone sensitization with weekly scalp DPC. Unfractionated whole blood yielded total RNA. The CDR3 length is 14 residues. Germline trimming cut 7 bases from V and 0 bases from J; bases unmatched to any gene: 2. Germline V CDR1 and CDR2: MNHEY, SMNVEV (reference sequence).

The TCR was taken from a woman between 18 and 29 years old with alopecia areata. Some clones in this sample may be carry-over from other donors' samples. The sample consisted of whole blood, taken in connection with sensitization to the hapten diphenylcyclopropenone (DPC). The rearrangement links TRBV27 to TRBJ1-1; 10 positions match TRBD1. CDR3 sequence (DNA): TGTGCCAGCACGGGACAGGGGTTGAACACTGAAGCTTTCTTT. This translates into CASTGQGLNTEAFF.